The 28 T cell receptor beta chains given below trace back to one sample, sequenced in a study of T cell responses to AZD1222 COVID-19 vaccine (dated by TCRdb to about 2021). Library generation was performed with the immunoSEQ multiplex PCR assay. This immuneACCESS table, as held by TCRdb, lists in-frame sequences with V and J called but not all clones. Of the missing ones, under half trace to an unresolved V gene in checked studies; the others have no known cause. This sample lists around 66,000 clones; about four fifths were detected once. Of the sample, over 20% is held by the ten largest clones. In light of the paper, this sample's time point label describes: baseline before first vaccination. In the paper's terms, the treatment or condition label means: meningococcal conjugate vaccine given as trial control. The sequences come from peripheral blood, collected on day 0 of MenACWY control vaccination. These receptors were taken from an adult in good health.

The chain uses TRBV11-2 and TRBJ1-2, with D maybe TRBD1 (5 bases). The CDR3 is made up of 15 amino acids. The ends were cut back, 1 base at V and 4 bases at J, with 13 bases in the middle. Germline-derived CDR1 and CDR2 are SGHAT and FQNNGV. The CDR3 sequence: CASSLGPETAYGYTF. The CDR3 nucleotides are TGTGCCAGCAGCTTAGGTCCCGAGACAGCCTATGGCTACACCTTC.

This clone has just a few counts. J is TRBJ1-1 and V is TRBV11-2; 7 positions match TRBD1. With 5 bases clipped from V and 11 bases from J, the junction kept 11 bases outside the gene matches. The CDR3 runs to 13 residues. The germline V gene encodes CDR1 SGHAT and CDR2 FQNNGV. CDR3 residues: CASSAGQALRAFF. The CDR3 bases are TGTGCCAGCAGCGCAGGACAGGCCTTACGGGCTTTCTTT.

This clone was observed a single time. CDR3 nucleotide sequence: TGTGCCATTTGCGACACGAACACCGGGGAGCTGTTTTTT. Its translation: CAICDTNTGELFF. J is TRBJ2-2 and V is TRBV28, with unresolved D. The V gene's germline CDR1 is MDHEN and CDR2 SYDVKM. This CDR3 has 13 amino acids. V was cut by 10 bases and J by 0 bases, with 9 bases left in between.

Remarks on this clone: An end of the junction does not agree with germline; a read error may underlie this. The CDR3 nucleotides read TGCAGCGTGGAAGCGGACGGCCCGCTTGGTTACAATGAGCAGTTCTTC. This gives the protein CSVEADGPLGYNEQFF. The chain has TRBV29-1 and TRBJ2-1; D is perhaps TRBD2 (5 bases). The CDR3 is 16 residues long. Looked up from germline, CDR1 is SQVTM and CDR2 is ANQGSEA.

This rearrangement joins TRBV14 to TRBJ1-2, with D unresolved. The CDR3 has 14 amino acids. From germline, CDR1 is SGHDN and CDR2 FVKESK. The V end lost 4 bases, the J end lost 5 bases, and 14 bases lay between the germline ends. CDR3 amino acids: CASSPGSFGYGYTF. DNA for the CDR3: TGTGCCAGCAGCCCCGGGAGCTTCGGGTATGGCTACACCTTC.

This clone occurred a few times. J is TRBJ1-5 and V is TRBV5-5, with D maybe TRBD1 (5 bases). Germline CDR1 reads SGHKS; CDR2 reads YYEKEE (reference sequence). Deletions cut 4 bases from V and 0 bases from J, with 11 bases between. This CDR3 spans 15 amino acids. The CDR3 nucleotides are TGTGCCAGCAGCCGGGACCTGGGTAGCAATCAGCCCCAGCATTTT. Amino acids: CASSRDLGSNQPQHF. Full variable domain (missing parts from reference TRBV5-5 and TRBJ1-5): DAGVTQSPTHLIKTRGQQVTLRCSPISGHKSVSWYQQVLGQGPQFIFQYYEKEERGRGNFPDRFSARQFPNYSSELNVNALLLGDSALYLCASSRDLGSNQPQHFGDGTRLSIL.

This rearrangement joins TRBV11-2 to TRBJ2-3, with a tentative D call TRBD2 (6 bases). Per germline, CDR1 SGHAT and CDR2 FQNNGV. The CDR3 is 15 amino acids. Trimming removed 1 base from V and 4 bases from J, with 12 bases in between. This CDR3 is CASSLVGDFPDTQYF. The CDR3 DNA reads TGTGCCAGCAGCTTAGTGGGGGACTTCCCAGATACGCAGTATTTT. Filled out from reference TRBV11-2 and TRBJ2-3, the complete variable domain reads EAGVAQSPRYKIIEKRQSVAFWCNPISGHATLYWYQQILGQGPKLLIQFQNNGVVDDSQLPKDRFSAERLKGVDSTLKIQPAKLEDSAVYLCASSLVGDFPDTQYFGPGTRLTVL.

This clone has only a few counts. The V and J genes are TRBV4-3 and TRBJ2-2, with TRBD1 matching over 7 bases. Germline V gene data show CDR1 as LGHNA and CDR2 as YSLEER. The J segment lost 2 bases and the V segment lost 0 bases, leaving 3 bases of the junction unmatched. The CDR3 contains 16 residues. CDR3 residues: CASSQDVGGNTGELFF. The CDR3 DNA reads TGCGCCAGCAGCCAAGATGTAGGGGGCAACACCGGGGAGCTGTTTTTT.

The chain joins TRBV3-1 (or the pseudogene TRBV3-2) to TRBJ1-1; TRBD1 is a possible D gene (6 bases). Trimming pared 0 bases from V and 4 bases from J, leaving 18 bases between. CDR1 is LGHDT and CDR2 is YNNKEL in the germline V gene (reference sequence). This CDR3 is built from 17 residues. CDR3 amino acids: CASSQDSAGTRVTEAFF. CDR3 coding DNA: TGTGCCAGCAGCCAAGACTCCGCCGGGACAAGGGTCACTGAAGCTTTCTTT.

This clone was picked up one time. The chain recombines TRBV24-1 with TRBJ1-1; perhaps TRBD1 as D (6 bases). The V and J ends lost 0 bases and 1 base respectively, with 17 bases between them. Germline V gene lookup returns CDR1 KGHDR and CDR2 SFDVKD. The CDR3 length is 18 residues. Here the CDR3 reads CATSDLRARGGKNTEAFF. The CDR3 nucleotides are TGTGCCACCAGTGATTTGAGGGCCAGGGGAGGAAAGAACACTGAAGCTTTCTTT.

The V call is TRBV7-9, the J call TRBJ1-4; D remains unclear. Trimming took 5 bases from V and 8 from J, leaving 15 bases between them. The CDR3 totals 14 residues. Germline values: CDR1 SEHNR, CDR2 FQNEAQ (reference sequence). This CDR3 reads CASSPGDLGEKLFF. For the CDR3, the DNA is TGTGCCAGCAGCCCCGGAGACTTGGGAGAAAAACTGTTTTTT.

The V call is TRBV10-3, the J call TRBJ1-1; D may be TRBD1 (5 bases). Germline loops: CDR1 ENHRY, CDR2 SYGVKD. Trimming removed 8 bases from V and 1 base from J, with 14 bases in between. The CDR3 is 14 residues long. CDR3 sequence reads: CAIRQAGGNTEAFF. The CDR3 nucleotides are TGTGCCATCCGCCAGGCGGGGGGGAACACTGAAGCTTTCTTT.

The chain joins TRBV7-3 to TRBJ2-2; D gene uncertain. V was trimmed by 2 bases and J by 7 bases, leaving 8 bases between them. The CDR3 totals 13 residues. The V gene's germline CDR1 is SGHTA and CDR2 FQGTGA. The CDR3 sequence: CASSLVPYGELFF. The DNA of the CDR3 is TGTGCCAGCAGCTTAGTACCCTACGGGGAGCTGTTTTTT.

This chain uses TRBV11-2 with TRBJ1-1; 8 bases are shared with TRBD1. Germline values: CDR1 SGHAT, CDR2 FQNNGV. There are 15 residues in the CDR3. Losses at the gene ends were 5 bases for V and 4 bases for J; bases not matched to a gene: 9. The CDR3 region has the DNA TGTGCCAGCAGCCGCCCGGGCAGGGGGCGCACTGAAGCTTTCTTT. Translated, it gives CASSRPGRGRTEAFF.

This rearrangement joins TRBV18 to TRBJ1-1; D perhaps matches TRBD1 (5 bases). The CDR3 runs 16 residues. Germline V gene data show CDR1 as KGHSH and CDR2 as LQKENI. The ends were cut back, 3 bases at V and 2 bases at J, with 16 bases in the middle. CDR3 residues: CASSPGTPNTNTEAFF. For the CDR3, the DNA is TGTGCCAGCTCACCTGGGACTCCTAACACCAACACTGAAGCTTTCTTT.

V gene TRBV5-4 combines with J gene TRBJ1-2; no reliable D call. The CDR3 runs to 14 residues. Trimming removed 4 bases at V and 5 bases at J, with 15 bases between. The germline V gene has CDR1 SGHNT and CDR2 YYREEE (reference sequence). In DNA form, the CDR3 reads TGTGCCAGCAGCCCGGAGGGAGGACGGTATGGCTACACCTTC. As protein: CASSPEGGRYGYTF.

This sequence joins TRBV19 and TRBJ2-1; maybe TRBD2 (6 bases). In germline, CDR1 is LNHDA, CDR2 SQIVND (reference sequence). This CDR3 region has 16 residues. V lost 5 bases to trimming and J lost 7 bases, with 21 bases between them. The CDR3 coding sequence is TGTGCCAGTAGTGCATCCGGGACCCTGGCGGGGAATGAGCAGTTCTTC. It codes for CASSASGTLAGNEQFF.

This chain connects TRBV6-5 to TRBJ1-1, with D perhaps matching TRBD1 (5 bases). CDR3 length: 14 residues. Trimming took 10 bases from V and 2 from J, leaving 17 bases between them. Germline CDR1 and CDR2: MNHEY and SVGAGI. The CDR3 nucleotides read TGTGCCACCAGAGGGGCGGTATTCAACACTGAAGCTTTCTTT. This encodes CATRGAVFNTEAFF.

The CDR3 sequence: CASSPGRHTEAFF. The CDR3 DNA reads TGTGCCAGCAGCCCCGGACGGCACACTGAAGCTTTCTTT. The gene calls are TRBV5-6 and TRBJ1-1; D call uncertain. V gave up 4 bases and J gave up 3 bases, with 10 bases separating them. The CDR3 spans 13 residues. The V gene's germline CDR1 is SGHDT and CDR2 YYEEEE. Full variable domain (rest looked up from reference TRBV5-6 and TRBJ1-1): DAGVTQSPTHLIKTRGQQVTLRCSPKSGHDTVSWYQQALGQGPQFIFQYYEEEERQRGNFPDRFSGHQFPNYSSELNVNALLLGDSALYLCASSPGRHTEAFFGQGTRLTVV.

The chain combines TRBV3-1 (or the pseudogene TRBV3-2) with TRBJ1-2; maybe TRBD1 (6 bases). Germline V CDR1 and CDR2: LGHDT, YNNKEL (reference sequence). V lost 4 bases and J 8 bases, leaving 14 bases between the germline ends. The CDR3 runs 13 residues. The CDR3 region has the DNA TGTGCCAGCAGCCCGCGGTCAGGGGACGGCTACACCTTC. It translates to CASSPRSGDGYTF.

This clone was detected only a few times. The chain recombines TRBV30 with TRBJ1-6, with 8 positions matching TRBD1. The germline CDR1 and CDR2 sequences are GTSNPN and SVGIG (reference sequence). The CDR3 consists of 12 residues. The CDR3 region is CALGTGTAPLHF. The DNA of the CDR3 is TGTGCTTTGGGGACAGGAACCGCACCCCTCCACTTT.

This clone showed up just a few times. The chain uses TRBV28 and TRBJ1-3, with TRBD1 matching over 7 bases. This CDR3 has 15 amino acids. Per the germline V gene, CDR1 is MDHEN and CDR2 is SYDVKM. Losses at the gene ends were 6 bases for V and 0 bases for J; bases not matched to a gene: 5. The CDR3 DNA reads as TGTGCCAGCAGGGCACAGGGGTACTCTGGAAACACCATATATTTT. Its translation is CASRAQGYSGNTIYF.

The chain has TRBV7-2 and TRBJ1-5; D not resolved. V was pared by 5 bases and J by 0 bases, with 8 bases between. This CDR3 comprises 14 residues. From germline, CDR1 is SGHTA and CDR2 FQGNSA. The chain's CDR3 is CASSEYYSNQPQHF. CDR3 in DNA: TGTGCCAGCAGCGAGTACTATAGCAATCAGCCCCAGCATTTT.

This clone was picked up one time. J is TRBJ1-2 and V is TRBV5-1; D possibly corresponds to TRBD1 (5 bases). Deletions cut 9 bases from V and 7 bases from J, with 16 bases between. Looked up from germline, CDR1 is SGHRS and CDR2 is YFSETQ. This CDR3 has 12 residues. The CDR3 region is CATQTEYGGYTF. The CDR3 bases are TGCGCCACCCAGACAGAGTACGGTGGCTACACCTTC. Together with reference TRBV5-1 and TRBJ1-2, the CDR3 gives the full variable domain: KAGVTQTPRYLIKTRGQQVTLSCSPISGHRSVSWYQQTPGQGLQFLFEYFSETQRNKGNFPGRFSGRQFSNSRSEMNVSTLELGDSALYLCATQTEYGGYTFGSGTRLTVV.

The V and J genes are TRBV13 and TRBJ2-4, with D perhaps TRBD2 (6 bases). This CDR3 is built from 15 residues. The V gene lost 5 bases and the J gene lost 6 bases, with 17 bases spanning the gap. Germline V gene lookup returns CDR1 PRHDT and CDR2 FYEKMQ (reference sequence). CDR3 bases: TGTGCCAGCAGCCCCGGCCGGGGGTCGGGAAACATTCAGTACTTC. Translating it yields CASSPGRGSGNIQYF.

The V and J genes are TRBV21-1 and TRBJ1-4. TRBV21-1 is listed as a pseudogene. The CDR3 sequence is 14 residues long. This CDR3 is CASSKDGENEKLFF. The CDR3 bases are TGTGCCAGCAGCAAGGACGGGGAAAACGAAAAACTGTTTTTT.

The chain is built from TRBV3-1 (or the pseudogene TRBV3-2) and TRBJ2-1, with 8 bases identical to TRBD2. The CDR3 spans 15 residues. The J segment lost 4 bases and the V segment lost 5 bases, leaving 7 bases of the junction unmatched. Per the germline V gene, CDR1 is LGHDT and CDR2 is YNNKEL (reference sequence). CDR3: CASSGRGGNYNEQFF. The CDR3 DNA sequence: TGTGCCAGCAGCGGGCGCGGGGGGAATTACAATGAGCAGTTCTTC.

The DNA for the CDR3 is TGTGCCAGCAGCTTGCGGCCCGGGGAGACCCAGTACTTC. Encoded protein: CASSLRPGETQYF. V and J are TRBV7-2 and TRBJ2-5; no reliable D call. The CDR3 loop spans 13 amino acids. CDR1 and CDR2 from the germline V gene are SGHTA and FQGNSA. Trimming took off 3 bases at V and 5 bases at J, with 10 bases between the two ends. Filled out from reference TRBV7-2 and TRBJ2-5, the complete variable domain reads GAGVSQSPSNKVTEKGKDVELRCDPISGHTALYWYRQSLGQGLEFLIYFQGNSAPDKSGLPSDRFSAERTGGSVSTLTIQRTQQEDSAVYLCASSLRPGETQYFGPGTRLLVL.